Listed below are T cell receptor beta chains from one sample, sequenced in a study of tumor-infiltrating lymphocytes in primary liver carcinoma. In TCRdb, the multiplex PCR reads were re-called with MiXCR into one record per CDR3 protein. Of 95,000 to 150,000 distinct CDR3 sequences in the sample, approximately 64% are singletons; the top ten hold approximately 8%. Input material: liver tumor tissue from sampling region 3. All receptors derive from a woman aged 60-75 years with primary liver carcinoma and hepatitis B virus infection. The CDR3 runs from the conserved cysteine through the conserved F or W. Fields, in order: clone size, J gene, V gene, D gene, CDR3 DNA, CDR3 protein. The D gene is left open where the match is weak. Some rows have no size entry. The others give once, few or many, or a class for an expanded clone.

size: -
J: TRBJ1-1
V: TRBV10-3
D: -
DNA: TGTGCCATCAGTGAGCCAAGGGGTGAAGCCATCTTT
CDR3: CAISEPRGEAIF

size: once
J: TRBJ2-1
V: TRBV7-9
D: TRBD2
DNA: TGTGCCAGCAGCCGGCGGACCGGGACTAGCGGGATGGGTGACCAGTTCTTC
CDR3: CASSRRTGTSGMGDQFF

size: -
J: TRBJ1-6
V: TRBV5-1
D: -
DNA: TGCGCCAGCAGCTTCACAGGGATGGAGTCACCCCTCCACTTT
CDR3: CASSFTGMESPLHF

size: many
J: TRBJ1-2
V: TRBV4-2
D: -
DNA: TGTGCCAGCAGCCAAGCGAGTTATGGCTACACCTTC
CDR3: CASSQASYGYTF

size: -
J: TRBJ1-2
V: TRBV20-1
D: -
DNA: TGCAGTGCTGACCGGGAACTCTATGGCTGCACCTTC
CDR3: CSADRELYGCTF

size: -
J: TRBJ2-1
V: TRBV16
D: TRBD2
DNA: TGTGCCAGCAGCCCGCTGACTAGCGGGAGTTCGTTTGGATCTAATGGGCAGTCCTTC
CDR3: CASSPLTSGSSFGSNGQSF

size: once
J: TRBJ2-1
V: TRBV29-1
D: -
DNA: TGCTGTGACAGGATTGATTACAATGAGCAGTTCTTC
CDR3: CCDRIDYNEQFF

size: -
J: TRBJ1-1
V: TRBV6-1
D: -
DNA: TGTGCCACCGCACCGGGACGGGAATTGGGGAACACTGAAGCTTTCTTT
CDR3: CATAPGRELGNTEAFF

size: few
J: TRBJ1-1
V: TRBV5-1
D: -
DNA: TGCGCCAGCAGCTCTCTCCGGGGGGTCACTGAAGCTTTCTTT
CDR3: CASSSLRGVTEAFF

size: -
J: TRBJ2-1
V: TRBV5-1
D: -
DNA: TGCGCCAGCAGCTTGGAAGGGGTCAATGAGCAGTTCTTC
CDR3: CASSLEGVNEQFF

size: -
J: TRBJ2-1
V: TRBV6-5
D: TRBD2
DNA: TGTGCCAGGACCCCAGGACTAGCGGGAAGTAGTGAGCAGTTCTTC
CDR3: CARTPGLAGSSEQFF

size: once
J: TRBJ2-7
V: TRBV11-1
D: -
DNA: TGTGCCATCAGCTATTCAAGTGGCTCCTACGAGCAGTACTTC
CDR3: CAISYSSGSYEQYF

size: many
J: TRBJ1-4
V: TRBV7-8
D: -
DNA: TGTGCCAGCAGCTCCGACCTACGAGAAAAACTGTTTTTT
CDR3: CASSSDLREKLFF

size: -
J: TRBJ2-1
V: TRBV11-2
D: -
DNA: TGTGTCACCAGCTCAACATCACCGTCCACGGGGGAGCAGTTCTTC
CDR3: CVTSSTSPSTGEQFF

size: -
J: TRBJ2-7
V: TRBV18
D: -
DNA: TGTGCCAGCTCACCACGTTCTGGAGACTACGAGCAGTACTTC
CDR3: CASSPRSGDYEQYF

size: -
J: TRBJ2-1
V: TRBV12-3/TRBV12-4
D: -
DNA: TGTGCCAGCAGTTTAGGGATTAACGTGAGGCCGTCCTACAATGAGCCGTTCTTC
CDR3: CASSLGINVRPSYNEPFF

size: -
J: TRBJ1-1
V: TRBV11-2
D: -
DNA: TGTGCCAGCAGCTTAGCCTTGAGGGGTTCGGGGACTGAAGCTTTCTTT
CDR3: CASSLALRGSGTEAFF

size: -
J: TRBJ1-2
V: TRBV28
D: -
DNA: TGTTCCAGCAGTTCTGGACGCAAAAGGCACTATGGCTACACCTTC
CDR3: CSSSSGRKRHYGYTF

size: once
J: TRBJ2-3
V: TRBV29-1
D: -
DNA: TGCAGCATTGAGACAGATACGCAGTATTTC
CDR3: CSIETDTQYF

size: once
J: TRBJ2-1
V: TRBV11-3
D: TRBD2
DNA: TGTGTCAGCAGCTCGGGGGGGGCGACCTACAATAAGCAGTTCTTC
CDR3: CVSSSGGATYNKQFF

size: -
J: TRBJ2-3
V: TRBV6-1
D: TRBD1
DNA: TGTGCCAGCAGGGACAGGGGCCTCTATAGCAATCAGCCTCAGTATTTT
CDR3: CASRDRGLYSNQPQYF

size: medium-sized
J: TRBJ2-7
V: TRBV11-2
D: -
DNA: TGTGCCAGCAGCTTAGTCCTTGACGACGAACAGTACTTC
CDR3: CASSLVLDDEQYF

size: -
J: TRBJ1-1
V: TRBV12-3/TRBV12-4
D: TRBD1
DNA: TGTGCTAGCAGTTACGACAGGGGGAGAAACTCTGAAGCTTTCTTT
CDR3: CASSYDRGRNSEAFF

size: once
J: TRBJ2-3
V: TRBV2
D: -
DNA: TGTGCCACCAGTGTAGACAGAGGCACAGATACGCAGTATTTT
CDR3: CATSVDRGTDTQYF

size: -
J: TRBJ2-7
V: TRBV6-1
D: -
DNA: TGTACCAGCAGTCTCTTTTTCAGGAACTACAAGCAGTACTTC
CDR3: CTSSLFFRNYKQYF